This is a list of T cell receptor beta chains from one sample in a study of T cell responses to AZD1222 COVID-19 vaccine. Repertoires were generated with immunoSEQ multiplex PCR, while TCRdb's copy carries only in-frame clones and drops some. The sample comprises around 120,000 clones, roughly 91% of which are singletons, and 1.2% rests with the top ten. The specimen was peripheral blood, collected on day 0 of AZD1222 vaccination. These receptors were obtained from an adult in good health. The CDR3 runs from the conserved cysteine through the conserved F or W. Each record gives: D gene, clone size, V gene, J gene, CDR3 DNA, CDR3 protein. The D gene is left open where the match is weak. Rows give clone size only sometimes, using once, few, many, or a class for an expanded clone.

D: .
size: .
V: TRBV4-1
J: TRBJ1-2
DNA: TGCGCCAGCAGCCAAGGCGTCAGGGAAAACTATGGCTACACCTTC
CDR3: CASSQGVRENYGYTF

D: .
size: .
V: TRBV3-1/TRBV3-2
J: TRBJ1-1
DNA: TGTGCCAGCAGCCAAGACTTGAGAGGCACTGAAGCTTTCTTT
CDR3: CASSQDLRGTEAFF

D: TRBD1
size: .
V: TRBV4-2
J: TRBJ1-5
DNA: TGTGCCAGCAGCCAAGGGACAGGGGAGAAGCAGCCCCAGCATTTT
CDR3: CASSQGTGEKQPQHF

D: .
size: .
V: TRBV7-2
J: TRBJ2-2
DNA: TGTGCCAGCAGCTTACCTAGCAGGACCGGGGAGCTGTTTTTT
CDR3: CASSLPSRTGELFF

D: .
size: .
V: TRBV10-3
J: TRBJ1-3
DNA: TGTGCCATCAGTAGGGGGGAGTTGGGCTCTGGAAACACCATATATTTT
CDR3: CAISRGELGSGNTIYF

D: .
size: .
V: TRBV19
J: TRBJ1-1
DNA: TGTGCCAGTAGTATAGGGGGGGTTCGGAACACTGAAGCTTTCTTT
CDR3: CASSIGGVRNTEAFF

D: TRBD1
size: .
V: TRBV6-5
J: TRBJ2-5
DNA: TGTGCCAGCAGTTACGCGACAGGGGCCGAGACCCAGTACTTC
CDR3: CASSYATGAETQYF

D: .
size: once
V: TRBV7-2
J: TRBJ1-2
DNA: TGTGCCAGCAGCTTAGAAATGAGTAACTATGGCTACACCTTC
CDR3: CASSLEMSNYGYTF

D: .
size: few
V: TRBV2
J: TRBJ1-5
DNA: TGTGCCAGCAGTGAGGCGGGATATAGCAATCAGCCCCAGCATTTT
CDR3: CASSEAGYSNQPQHF

D: TRBD1
size: .
V: TRBV4-1
J: TRBJ2-2
DNA: TGCGCCAGCACGGACAGGGGAGCCGGGGAGCTGTTTTTT
CDR3: CASTDRGAGELFF

D: .
size: .
V: TRBV9
J: TRBJ1-3
DNA: TGTGCCAGCAGCACGGCCGGGACCGCTGGAAACACCATATATTTT
CDR3: CASSTAGTAGNTIYF

D: TRBD2
size: .
V: TRBV5-1
J: TRBJ2-3
DNA: TGCGCCAGCAGCTTTAGCGGGGGGGCTGGGGATACGCAGTATTTT
CDR3: CASSFSGGAGDTQYF

D: .
size: .
V: TRBV10-3
J: TRBJ2-2
DNA: TGTGCCATCAATAAAGCGGAGTCGAACACCGGGGAGCTGTTTTTT
CDR3: CAINKAESNTGELFF

D: TRBD1
size: .
V: TRBV2
J: TRBJ2-7
DNA: TGTGCCAGCAGTGAGAGGGGGCGGCACGAGCAGTACTTC
CDR3: CASSERGRHEQYF

D: TRBD2
size: .
V: TRBV4-2
J: TRBJ2-1
DNA: TGTGCCAGCAGCCAAGATCGACTAGCGGGGGGGTTCAATGAGCAGTTCTTC
CDR3: CASSQDRLAGGFNEQFF

D: .
size: once
V: TRBV2
J: TRBJ1-6
DNA: TGTGCCAGCAGTAGAGAACGGGTCTATAATTCACCCCTCCACTTT
CDR3: CASSRERVYNSPLHF

D: TRBD1
size: few
V: TRBV18
J: TRBJ1-4
DNA: TGTGCCAGCTCACCCCTAACAGGGGGCCGAAATGAAAAACTGTTTTTT
CDR3: CASSPLTGGRNEKLFF

D: TRBD2
size: .
V: TRBV7-2
J: TRBJ2-3
DNA: TGTGCCAGCAGCCCCGGCATAGCGGGGGGCCCGTATTTT
CDR3: CASSPGIAGGPYF

D: TRBD1
size: .
V: TRBV19
J: TRBJ2-1
DNA: TGTGCCAGTAGTTCGAGACTCCGGGACAGGGGGATCGATGAGCAGTTCTTC
CDR3: CASSSRLRDRGIDEQFF

D: .
size: .
V: TRBV4-1
J: TRBJ1-2
DNA: TGCGCCAGCAGCCAAGAGCTGGCCAGGGCGAACTATGGCTACACCTTC
CDR3: CASSQELARANYGYTF

D: TRBD2
size: .
V: TRBV2
J: TRBJ2-7
DNA: TGTGCCAGCAGGAAACTAGCGGGGGTGAGTCTTAACGAGCAGTACTTC
CDR3: CASRKLAGVSLNEQYF

D: .
size: .
V: TRBV12-5
J: TRBJ2-3
DNA: TGTGCTAGTGGTTTGCGGGTCGGGGGGCAAGATACGCAGTATTTT
CDR3: CASGLRVGGQDTQYF